This T cell receptor beta chain is drawn from a study of cytomegalovirus exposure and HLA in healthy donors. Findings of the study overall: Cytomegalovirus status was reportedly diagnosed by the classifier with high specificity and sensitivity.

The CDR3 has 13 amino acids. Trimming took off 8 bases at V and 3 bases at J, with 10 bases between the two ends. CDR1 is SGHVS, CDR2 FQNEAQ, per germline. PCR employed 60 Vbeta and 13 Jbeta primers. Assay: immunoSEQ multiplex PCR; the TCRdb copy retains only in-frame clones and omits some. The sample shows 130,000 to 150,000 clones, roughly 80% of them seen only once. In regard to this clone: The antigen remains unidentified.

This sequence joins TRBV7-8 and TRBJ1-4; maybe TRBD1 (5 bases). Sequencing was done on a sample of PBMCs. The source is a woman younger than 45 in good health and CMV-seronegative. CDR3 residues: CASAGRANEKLFF. The CDR3, as DNA: TGTGCCAGCGCGGGGCGGGCTAATGAAAAACTGTTTTTT.